This passage covers 28 T cell receptor beta chains from one sample sequenced in a study of response to subunit inactivated influenza vaccine. TCRdb itself ran the RT-PCR reads through MiXCR, one entry per CDR3 protein. The table has about 310,000 distinct CDR3 sequences, about 20% seen once. The sample here was PBMCs from blood, taken around 22 months after vaccination. All receptors derive from a man aged 45 to 75 who received an inactivated influenza vaccine.

The chain is built from TRBV6-1 and TRBJ2-7; 9 bases line up with TRBD1. V shed 10 bases, J shed 6 bases, and the junction held 13 bases outside the gene matches. Germline V gives CDR1 MNHNS, CDR2 SASEGT. The CDR3 consists of 14 residues. CDR3 protein: CATSLGTGYFEQYF. CDR3 nucleotides: TGTGCCACTTCGCTCGGGACAGGGTACTTCGAGCAGTACTTC.

In its sample, this clonotype was seen a few times. The chain combines TRBV9 with TRBJ2-5; D is possibly TRBD2 (6 bases). CDR1 is SGDLS and CDR2 is YYNGEE in the germline V gene. The V end was cut by 0 bases, the J end by 5 bases, with 14 bases between. The CDR3 length is 15 residues. The DNA of the CDR3 is TGTGCCAGCAGCGTAGTCGGCGGGGCTCTGGAGACCCAGTACTTC. This encodes CASSVVGGALETQYF.

This chain connects TRBV20-1 to TRBJ2-1, with 9 positions matching TRBD2. CDR1 is DFQATT and CDR2 is SNEGSKA in the germline V gene (reference sequence). This CDR3 region has 14 residues. V lost 6 bases to trimming and J lost 3 bases; unmatched junction nucleotides: 6. The CDR3, as DNA: TGCAGTGCAAGGGGACTAGCAGACTACAATGAGCAGTTCTTC. This sequence encodes CSARGLADYNEQFF.

This clonotype was detected only a few times. CDR3 in DNA: TGTGCCAGCAGCTCCCTCAGGTACCGGAGGGGCTACACCTTC. Protein: CASSSLRYRRGYTF. The chain joins TRBV11-2 to TRBJ1-2; D not certain. The V end was cut by 4 bases, the J end by 8 bases, with 17 bases between. This CDR3 contains 14 residues. Germline V gene lookup returns CDR1 SGHAT and CDR2 FQNNGV.

V gene TRBV20-1 combines with J gene TRBJ2-7; D may be TRBD1 (6 bases). The CDR3 runs 15 residues. V was clipped by 6 bases and J by 0 bases, with 18 bases between them. The germline CDR1 and CDR2 sequences are DFQATT and SNEGSKA (reference sequence). CDR3 protein: CSAKNPQGPSYEQYF. The CDR3 DNA reads TGCAGTGCCAAGAACCCACAGGGACCCTCCTACGAGCAGTACTTC.

The V gene is TRBV20-1, the J gene TRBJ1-5, with 10 positions matching TRBD1. Germline loops: CDR1 DFQATT, CDR2 SNEGSKA (reference sequence). After removal of 5 bases from V and 4 bases from J, the junction contained 5 bases not matched to a gene. The CDR3 runs to 14 residues. The DNA of the CDR3 is TGCAGTGCTTTTCCGGGACAGGGGAATCAGCCCCAGCATTTT. The encoded protein is CSAFPGQGNQPQHF.

This clonotype was counted a few times. The rearrangement joins TRBV5-1 to TRBJ2-5; TRBD2 matches at 8 bases. The CDR3 is 16 residues long. In germline, CDR1 is SGHRS, CDR2 YFSETQ. The V and J ends lost 2 bases and 4 bases, in that order; junction bases with no gene match: 10. CDR3 in DNA: TGCGCCAGCAGCTTACGGCCCCAGCGGGAGTTAGAGACCCAGTACTTC. It encodes CASSLRPQRELETQYF.

The chain is built from TRBV12-3 or TRBV12-4 and TRBJ1-4; the D is unclear. The CDR3 is made up of 14 amino acids. Between the trimmed V and J ends, which lost 7 bases and 6 bases, there was a span of 15 bases. The CDR3 loop reads CASNTGPRDEKLFF. The CDR3 DNA reads as TGTGCCAGCAACACCGGGCCCCGGGATGAAAAACTGTTTTTT.

The chain recombines TRBV2 with TRBJ1-2; a weak D match, TRBD1 (5 bases). V was cut by 7 bases and J by 10 bases, with 13 bases left in between. The CDR3 runs to 11 residues. Germline V CDR1 and CDR2: SNHLY, FYNNEI. CDR3 nucleotides: TGTGCCAGCAATGGGGACCGGTCCTACACCTTC. It is translated as CASNGDRSYTF.

The chain has TRBV15 and TRBJ2-2; no firm D call. The CDR3 spans 13 residues. Germline values: CDR1 LNHNV, CDR2 YYDKDF (reference sequence). Trimming stripped 2 bases from V and 2 bases from J, with 3 bases between. The CDR3 DNA is TGTGCCACCAGCAGATCCAACACCGGGGAGCTGTTTTTT. This sequence encodes CATSRSNTGELFF. Combining the CDR3 with reference TRBV15 and TRBJ2-2 gives the whole variable domain DAMVIQNPRYQVTQFGKPVTLSCSQTLNHNVMYWYQQKSSQAPKLLFHYYDKDFNNEADTPDNFQSRRPNTSFCFLDIRSPGLGDTAMYLCATSRSNTGELFFGEGSRLTVL.

This clonotype came up a few times. The chain joins TRBV3-1 to TRBJ2-3, with D unresolved. The CDR3 is 15 residues long. Per germline, CDR1 LGHDT and CDR2 YNNKEL (reference sequence). The V gene lost 3 bases and the J gene lost 2 bases, with 12 bases spanning the gap. This CDR3 reads CASSQVDTFTDTQYF. DNA of the CDR3: TGTGCCAGCAGCCAGGTCGACACATTCACAGATACGCAGTATTTT.

This clonotype was found many times. The J gene is TRBJ2-3, the V gene TRBV24-1; D ambiguous. Trimming pared 0 bases from V and 11 bases from J, leaving 11 bases between. Germline values: CDR1 KGHDR, CDR2 SFDVKD. The CDR3 covers 13 residues. The CDR3 loop reads CATSDLTTSKQYF. In DNA, the CDR3 is TGTGCCACCAGTGATTTGACCACAAGCAAGCAGTATTTT.

This clonotype was counted a few times. The chain employs TRBV4-1 and TRBJ1-2; perhaps TRBD1 as D (6 bases). Germline V gene sequence: CDR1 MGHRA, CDR2 YSYEKL. The CDR3 has 14 residues. The V gene lost 1 base and the J gene lost 8 bases, with 14 bases spanning the gap. The CDR3 coding sequence is TGCGCCAGCAGCCAAGCGGGGGGGGCGCGCGGCTACACCTTC. Its translation: CASSQAGGARGYTF.

This chain uses TRBV7-2 with TRBJ2-1; 8 bases agree with TRBD2. This CDR3 is built from 15 residues. Per the germline V gene, CDR1 is SGHTA and CDR2 is FQGNSA. The ends lost 1 base at V and 8 bases at J; junction bases unmatched: 7. CDR3 nucleotides: TGTGCCAGCAGCTTAGTTTCCGGGAGGGCCCATGAGCAGTTCTTC. Translating gives CASSLVSGRAHEQFF.

This clonotype was observed many times. V usage is TRBV3-1 and J usage is TRBJ1-4, with D uncertain. The CDR3 runs to 12 residues. Germline values: CDR1 LGHDT, CDR2 YNNKEL (reference sequence). V lost 3 bases and J lost 13, with 12 bases in between. CDR3 DNA sequence: TGTGCCAGCAGCCATCACGCAAAAGGACTGTTTTTT. Amino acid sequence: CASSHHAKGLFF.

This clonotype occurred once. V and J are TRBV6-1 and TRBJ1-4; 8 nucleotides match TRBD1. The germline gives CDR1 MNHNS, CDR2 SASEGT. V gave up 5 bases and J gave up 5 bases; unmatched junction bases: 4. The CDR3 loop spans 14 amino acids. CDR3 in amino acids: CASSQTGENEKLFF. The DNA of the CDR3 is TGTGCCAGCAGTCAGACAGGGGAAAATGAAAAACTGTTTTTT.

The chain has TRBV6-5 and TRBJ2-5; TRBD2 aligns across 14 bases. Germline V gives CDR1 MNHEY, CDR2 SVGAGI. V lost 0 bases, J lost 4 bases, and 4 bases stayed unmatched. This CDR3 is built from 17 residues. The CDR3 sequence is CASSYSGGTSGGETQYF. CDR3 DNA sequence: TGTGCCAGCAGTTACTCCGGTGGGACTAGCGGGGGAGAGACCCAGTACTTC.

The V gene is TRBV20-1, the J gene TRBJ2-3; D call uncertain. The CDR3 is 12 residues long. From germline, CDR1 is DFQATT and CDR2 SNEGSKA (reference sequence). V gave up 3 bases and J gave up 6 bases, with 10 bases separating them. CDR3 region: CSASPPSDTQYF. CDR3 DNA: TGCAGTGCTAGCCCCCCGTCGGATACGCAGTATTTT.

This clonotype was counted only a few times. V usage is TRBV5-4 and J usage is TRBJ1-1, with D hard to call. This CDR3 is built from 11 residues. V was shortened by 4 bases and J by 10 bases, with 11 bases between the two germline ends. Germline V gives CDR1 SGHNT, CDR2 YYREEE (reference sequence). The CDR3 DNA is TGTGCCAGCAGCGTACAGATCCCAGCTTTCTTT. This encodes CASSVQIPAFF.

This clonotype was detected only a few times. The chain uses TRBV20-1 and TRBJ1-2, with D perhaps matching TRBD1 (5 bases). V was cut by 5 bases and J by 7 bases, with 11 bases left in between. Germline CDR1 reads DFQATT; CDR2 reads SNEGSKA (reference sequence). This CDR3 region has 11 residues. The CDR3 bases are TGCAGTGCTGGCCAGGGAGTTGGCTACACCTTC. This codes for CSAGQGVGYTF.

V gene TRBV20-1 combines with J gene TRBJ1-5; D call uncertain. This CDR3 is 13 amino acids long. Germline V gene data show CDR1 as DFQATT and CDR2 as SNEGSKA (reference sequence). V lost 7 bases and J lost 3, with 13 bases in between. Here the CDR3 DNA reads TGCAGTGTTTCCCCCGGAGTCAATCAGCCCCAGCATTTT. Translation gives CSVSPGVNQPQHF.

The genes are TRBV29-1 and TRBJ2-1; no clear D gene. Germline CDR1 reads SQVTM; CDR2 reads ANQGSEA. The CDR3 is made up of 12 amino acids. V was cut by 8 bases and J by 0 bases, with 8 bases left in between. CDR3 sequence (DNA): TGCAGCCCTTTGGACTCCTACAATGAGCAGTTCTTC. Translated: CSPLDSYNEQFF.

This chain links TRBV7-9 with TRBJ2-7; 8 bases match TRBD2. Germline V CDR1 and CDR2: SEHNR, FQNEAQ (reference sequence). J gave up 3 bases and V 1 base, and 8 bases lay outside the gene matches. The CDR3 is made up of 16 amino acids. The DNA for the CDR3 is TGTGCCAGCAGCTTAGTCCTGACTAGCGTCGACTACGAGCAGTACTTC. Encoded protein: CASSLVLTSVDYEQYF.

The chain links TRBV9 to TRBJ2-3, with D perhaps assigned TRBD1 or TRBD2 (6 bases each). V lost 4 bases and J 0 bases, leaving 12 bases between the germline ends. The CDR3 is 15 residues long. Germline V gene data show CDR1 as SGDLS and CDR2 as YYNGEE. The CDR3 protein is CASSPRGTSTDTQYF. The DNA of the CDR3 is TGTGCCAGCAGCCCAAGGGGGACTAGCACAGATACGCAGTATTTT.

J is TRBJ2-2 and V is TRBV11-3; a weak D match, TRBD2 (5 bases). The CDR3 covers 14 residues. Trimming cost V 1 base and J 4 bases, with 7 bases left between them. Germline assignment: CDR1 SGHNT and CDR2 YENEEA. This CDR3 is CASSLGTFTGELFF. DNA for the CDR3: TGTGCCAGCAGCTTAGGGACTTTCACCGGGGAGCTGTTTTTT.

V is TRBV20-1 and J is TRBJ2-1; D not resolved. Germline V CDR1 and CDR2: DFQATT, SNEGSKA (reference sequence). This CDR3 region has 11 residues. V was clipped by 3 bases and J by 7 bases, with 7 bases between them. The CDR3 sequence is CSASLGNEQFF. In DNA form, the CDR3 reads TGCAGTGCTAGTCTGGGGAATGAGCAGTTCTTC.

This clonotype was found a few times. The CDR3: CASSLTTSRADTQYF. The CDR3 DNA follows: TGTGCCAGCAGTTTGACCACTAGTAGGGCAGATACGCAGTATTTT. The chain is built from TRBV12-3 or TRBV12-4 and TRBJ2-3; D might be TRBD2 (5 bases). Trimming took off 3 bases at V and 4 bases at J, with 14 bases between the two ends. The CDR3 covers 15 residues.

The CDR3 is CASSISGQGNTEAFF. The CDR3 DNA reads as TGCGCCAGCAGCATCTCGGGACAGGGGAACACTGAAGCTTTCTTT. The rearrangement uses TRBV5-1 and TRBJ1-1; 9 nucleotides agree with TRBD1. With 4 bases clipped from V and 1 base from J, the junction kept 5 bases outside the gene matches. The CDR3 covers 15 residues. Per germline, CDR1 SGHRS and CDR2 YFSETQ.